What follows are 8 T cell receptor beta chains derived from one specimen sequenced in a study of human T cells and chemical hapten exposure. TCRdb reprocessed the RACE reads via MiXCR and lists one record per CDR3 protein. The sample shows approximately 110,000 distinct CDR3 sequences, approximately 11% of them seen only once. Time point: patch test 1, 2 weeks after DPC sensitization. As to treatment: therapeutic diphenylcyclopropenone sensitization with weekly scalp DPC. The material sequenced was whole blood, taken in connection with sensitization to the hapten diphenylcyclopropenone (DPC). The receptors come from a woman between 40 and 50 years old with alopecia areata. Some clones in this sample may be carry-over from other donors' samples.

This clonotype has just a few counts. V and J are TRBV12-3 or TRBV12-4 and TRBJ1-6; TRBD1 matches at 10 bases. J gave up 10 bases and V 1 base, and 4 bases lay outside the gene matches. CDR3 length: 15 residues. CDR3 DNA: TGTGCCAGCAGTTTAGGGACAGGGGGAAACTCACCCCTCCACTTT. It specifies CASSLGTGGNSPLHF.

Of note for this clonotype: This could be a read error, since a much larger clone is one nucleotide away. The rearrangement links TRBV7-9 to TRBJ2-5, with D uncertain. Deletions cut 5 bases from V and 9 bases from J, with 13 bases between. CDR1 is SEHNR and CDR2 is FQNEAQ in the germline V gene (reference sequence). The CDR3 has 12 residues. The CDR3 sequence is CASSKISEAQYF. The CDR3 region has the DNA TGTGCCAGCAGCAAGATATCTGAGGCCCAGTACTTC.

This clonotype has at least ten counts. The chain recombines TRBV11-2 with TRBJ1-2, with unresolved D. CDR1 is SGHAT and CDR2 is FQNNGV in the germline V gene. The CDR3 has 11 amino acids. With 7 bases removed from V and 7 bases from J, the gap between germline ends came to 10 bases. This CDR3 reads CASTTDTGYTF. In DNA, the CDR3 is TGTGCCAGCACCACTGATACTGGCTACACCTTC.

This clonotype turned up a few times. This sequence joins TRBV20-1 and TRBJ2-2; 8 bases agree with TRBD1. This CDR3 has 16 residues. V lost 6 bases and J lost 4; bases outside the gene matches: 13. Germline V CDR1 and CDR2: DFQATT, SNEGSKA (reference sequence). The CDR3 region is CSAPKMGRGLTGELFF. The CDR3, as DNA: TGCAGTGCCCCGAAGATGGGCAGGGGGCTCACCGGGGAGCTGTTTTTT.

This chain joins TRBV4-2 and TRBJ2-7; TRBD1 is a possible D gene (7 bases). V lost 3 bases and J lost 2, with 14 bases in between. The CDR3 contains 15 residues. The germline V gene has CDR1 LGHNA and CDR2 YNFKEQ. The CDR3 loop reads CASSQGAGGTYEQYF. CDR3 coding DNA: TGTGCCAGCAGCCAGGGCGCAGGGGGGACCTACGAGCAGTACTTC.

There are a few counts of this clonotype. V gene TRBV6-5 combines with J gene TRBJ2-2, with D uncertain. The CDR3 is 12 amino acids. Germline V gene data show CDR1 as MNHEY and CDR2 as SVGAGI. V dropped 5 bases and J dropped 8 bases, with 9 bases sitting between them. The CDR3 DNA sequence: TGTGCCAGCAGTCGCGCAGCGGGGGAGCTGTTTTTT. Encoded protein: CASSRAAGELFF.

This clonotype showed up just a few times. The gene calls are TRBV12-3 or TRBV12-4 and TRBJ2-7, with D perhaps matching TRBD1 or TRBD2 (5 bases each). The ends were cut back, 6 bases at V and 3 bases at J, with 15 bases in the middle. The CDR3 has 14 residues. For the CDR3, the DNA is TGTGCCAGCAGCCCTTCGGGACGGCACTACGAGCAGTACTTC. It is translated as CASSPSGRHYEQYF.

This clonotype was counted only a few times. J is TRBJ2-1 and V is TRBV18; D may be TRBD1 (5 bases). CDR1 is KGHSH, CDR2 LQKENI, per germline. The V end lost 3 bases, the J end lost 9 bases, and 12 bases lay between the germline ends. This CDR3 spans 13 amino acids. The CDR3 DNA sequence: TGTGCCAGCTCACCGGGAACAGGCTCTGAGCAGTTCTTC. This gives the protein CASSPGTGSEQFF.